The 15 T cell receptor beta chains presented below share a single source sample, sequenced in a study of low-dose radiotherapy and immunotherapy resistance in tumors. Alpha and beta chains were covered, as first-strand cDNA relied on TRAV- and TRBV-specific primers. The TCRs were subjected to amplification over approximately 19 PCR cycles employing a constant-region primer in conjunction with a V-primer adapter. TCRdb re-analysed the reads in MiXCR, keeping a single row per CDR3 protein. The sample holds roughly 39,000 distinct CDR3 sequences, roughly a third seen once. Sample time point: before trial treatment. The sequences come from PBMCs, collected before treatment. The receptors here all came from a male donor with gallbladder cancer.

This clonotype occurred many times. This chain joins TRBV11-2 and TRBJ2-7; D call uncertain. The CDR3 runs to 13 residues. CDR1 and CDR2 (germline): SGHAT, FQNNGV. V was trimmed by 6 bases and J by 1 base, leaving 10 bases between them. The CDR3 DNA is TGTGCCAGCAGGTCCATCGGGTCCTACGAGCAGTACTTC. The encoded protein is CASRSIGSYEQYF.

The chain uses TRBV24-1 and TRBJ1-1; the match to TRBD1 covers 9 bases. The CDR3 spans 14 residues. V lost 9 bases to trimming and J lost 1 base; unmatched junction nucleotides: 5. Germline CDR1 is KGHDR and CDR2 is SFDVKD. The CDR3 coding sequence is TGTGCCACCGCCGGGACAGGGCGGAACACTGAAGCTTTCTTT. As protein: CATAGTGRNTEAFF.

This clonotype was found a few times. In DNA, the CDR3 is TGTGCCAGCAGCCCCGATCAGGGCTCCTCTGGCTACACCTTC. It codes for CASSPDQGSSGYTF. The rearrangement joins TRBV3-1 to TRBJ1-2; D is possibly TRBD1 (5 bases). Trimming pared 4 bases from V and 7 bases from J, leaving 16 bases between. This CDR3 has 14 residues. CDR1 is LGHDT and CDR2 is YNNKEL in the germline V gene (reference sequence).

There are many counts of this clonotype. This chain connects TRBV10-3 to TRBJ2-3, with D uncertain. Per germline, CDR1 ENHRY and CDR2 SYGVKD. The V gene lost 10 bases and the J gene lost 5 bases, with 13 bases spanning the gap. There are 12 residues in the CDR3. This CDR3 is CATRLAQDTQYF. CDR3 in DNA: TGTGCCACCCGACTTGCACAAGATACGCAGTATTTT.

This chain links TRBV12-3 or TRBV12-4 with TRBJ2-7; 8 bases match TRBD1. The V and J ends lost 7 bases and 5 bases, in that order; junction bases with no gene match: 13. The CDR3 runs 15 residues. The CDR3 region is CASMTRRQGSNEQYF. In DNA form, the CDR3 reads TGTGCCAGCATGACGCGACGACAGGGGAGCAACGAGCAGTACTTC.

This clonotype was recorded at least ten times. The CDR3 here is CASSLLGGGLVPYEQYF. CDR3 DNA sequence: TGTGCCAGCAGCTTATTAGGCGGGGGCCTCGTTCCCTACGAGCAGTACTTC. This sequence joins TRBV7-9 and TRBJ2-7; perhaps TRBD2 as D (7 bases). CDR1 and CDR2 (germline): SEHNR, FQNEAQ (reference sequence). The CDR3 sequence is 17 residues long. Trimming removed 2 bases from V and 2 bases from J, with 19 bases in between. The entire variable domain, with the rest obtained from reference TRBV7-9 and TRBJ2-7, is as follows: DTGVSQNPRHKITKRGQNVTFRCDPISEHNRLYWYRQTLGQGPEFLTYFQNEAQLEKSRLLSDRFSAERPKGSFSTLEIQRTEQGDSAMYLCASSLLGGGLVPYEQYFGPGTRLTVT.

There are many counts of this clonotype. This rearrangement joins TRBV6-2 or TRBV6-3 to TRBJ2-5; D unclear. Germline lookup yields CDR1 MNHEY and CDR2 SVGEGT. Trimming left V 8 bases short and J 4 bases short, with 11 bases between. The CDR3 covers 12 residues. Written as DNA, the CDR3 is TGTGCCAGCGGGTCGCTAGGAGAGACCCAGTACTTC. The encoded protein is CASGSLGETQYF.

To note about this clonotype: It differs at one base from a far larger clone, so likely a read error. CDR3 region: CAGSGVKRPETQYF. CDR3 nucleotides: TGTGCCGGCAGTGGCGTGAAAAGGCCCGAGACCCAGTACTTC. The J gene is TRBJ2-7, the V gene TRBV28, with no clear D. The J call is uncertain, as TRBJ2-5 better fits the DNA end. The CDR3 is 14 residues long. In germline, CDR1 is MDHEN, CDR2 SYDVKM.

This clonotype is termed medium-sized. V is TRBV13 and J is TRBJ1-1; 8 bases agree with TRBD1. Per the germline V gene, CDR1 is PRHDT and CDR2 is FYEKMQ (reference sequence). V lost 5 bases and J lost 4; bases outside the gene matches: 9. This CDR3 is built from 15 residues. CDR3 residues: CASSPGQGWSTEAFF. The CDR3, as DNA: TGTGCCAGCAGCCCCGGACAGGGTTGGAGCACTGAAGCTTTCTTT.

Sample share makes this clonotype medium-sized. The J gene is TRBJ1-6, the V gene TRBV28, with D possibly matching TRBD1 (5 bases). The V gene's germline CDR1 is MDHEN and CDR2 SYDVKM. The V end was cut by 3 bases, the J end by 9 bases, with 12 bases between. CDR3 length: 14 residues. CDR3 bases: TGTGCCAGCAGTTTCAGACCTAGGGGTTCACCCCTCCACTTT. Its translation is CASSFRPRGSPLHF.

V usage is TRBV29-1 and J usage is TRBJ2-2; tentative D call: TRBD2 (7 bases). The CDR3 has 14 amino acids. Looked up from germline, CDR1 is SQVTM and CDR2 is ANQGSEA. V was pared by 2 bases and J by 5 bases, with 12 bases between. In DNA form, the CDR3 reads TGCAGCGTTGAATCGGGGGGCAGGACCGGGGAGCTGTTTTTT. This encodes CSVESGGRTGELFF.

This clonotype was observed many times. The V call is TRBV9, the J call TRBJ2-5, with 9 bases identical to TRBD1. V shed 3 bases and J 2 bases; nucleotides not matched to a gene: 8. There are 16 residues in the CDR3. The germline V gene encodes CDR1 SGDLS and CDR2 YYNGEE. CDR3 coding DNA: TGTGCCAGCAGCGGACTTCCGGGACAGGGTCAAGAGACCCAGTACTTC. It codes for CASSGLPGQGQETQYF.

This clonotype was seen repeatedly, ten times or more. The rearrangement uses TRBV30 and TRBJ1-5; D unclear. The V and J ends lost 0 bases and 3 bases respectively, with 6 bases between them. The CDR3 is made up of 13 amino acids. Germline loops: CDR1 GTSNPN, CDR2 SVGIG (reference sequence). The DNA for the CDR3 is TGTGCCTGGAGTGTGGCCCCCAATCAGCCCCAGCATTTT. It encodes CAWSVAPNQPQHF.

This clonotype was detected ten times or more. The chain combines TRBV5-4 with TRBJ2-5; 8 bases are shared with TRBD2. Germline CDR1 is SGHNT and CDR2 is YYREEE (reference sequence). This CDR3 spans 15 amino acids. V trimming: 0 bases; J trimming: 2 bases; junction bases outside the gene matches: 3. The CDR3 protein is CASSLVAGGQETQYF. Written as DNA, the CDR3 is TGTGCCAGCAGCTTGGTGGCGGGGGGACAAGAGACCCAGTACTTC.

The sample holds many counts of this clonotype. The chain carries TRBV6-6 and TRBJ2-7; D may be TRBD2 (5 bases). The CDR3 is 16 amino acids. Germline CDR1 is MNHNY and CDR2 is SVGAGI (reference sequence). Trimming stripped 2 bases from V and 0 bases from J, with 14 bases between. CDR3 protein: CASSYPSSGISYEQYF. In nucleotides, the CDR3 is TGTGCCAGCAGTTACCCGTCATCCGGGATCTCCTACGAGCAGTACTTC.